This TCR beta chain comes out of a study of cytomegalovirus exposure and HLA in healthy donors (dated by TCRdb to about 2017). About the study as a whole: An earlier analysis of around 600 of the donors reported about 250 Gb of sequence data and around 110 million unique TCR beta sequences from 150 million to 200 million T cells. Every repertoire in the discovery cohort had been generated on one and the same sequencing platform. The study used immunosequencing to profile the T cell repertoires of 666 subjects and linked those repertoires to cytomegalovirus serostatus. HLA typing included class I and class II loci at four-digit resolution. Roughly 300 gigabases of sequencing data and tens of millions of unique TCR sequences were included in an early release covering roughly 700 HLA-typed donors. Genome-wide SNP genotypes for about 65% of the 666 donors were used in a later genetic analysis, which treated that subset as a discovery cohort. Among almost 400 genotyped donors of the cohort, an average of about 240,000 unique TCR beta nucleotide sequences were sequenced per donor, roughly 20% of them non-productive. The genetic ancestry cluster associated with self-reported Caucasian donors included about 81% of the approximately 430 genotyped donors. Rather than drawing on any new phenotypic data, the later analysis identified candidate immune exposures from TCR beta sequences and the way those sequences occurred across donors. A later analysis re-examined previously published TCR beta repertoires from over 500 donors and added high-resolution HLA genotyping to investigate patterns of TCR occurrence. In an earlier analysis of 587 of the donors, high-throughput TCR beta sequencing was used to judge whether each TCR beta V gene segment behaved as functional or pseudogenic. The study combined high-throughput TCR immunosequencing, statistical association of individual TCRs with disease status, and machine learning to predict cytomegalovirus infection status. Typing coverage differed by locus: A, B, C, DRB1 and DQB1 were typed in about 620-630 donors, DQA1 in about 500, DPA1 in approximately 610, and DPB1 in 472. Donor age, sex, ethnicity and CMV serostatus were collected together with the repertoire data. A separate validation cohort of some 130 different subjects was used in addition to the roughly 670-subject first cohort. Five DR-DQ haplotypes were handled as single units for association and clustering, since linkage in the cohort was strong. The study aimed to test whether signatures of past pathogen exposure could be identified by cataloging public T cell receptors. The research as a whole found: The study listed 164 TCR beta chains as associated with cytomegalovirus. The cohort was sequenced for TCR beta chains only, and without alpha or paired-chain data the features that could be detected were limited. An earlier analysis of approximately 530 of the donors showed that most TCR beta V segments appeared in productive rearrangements either about 87% or about 30% of the time, which broadly matched IMGT annotations. Assigning TCR associations to individual alleles was difficult when HLA alleles, especially DR and DQ, strongly co-occurred. A group of highly shared sequence variants was considered likely to be a technical artifact of the sequencing pipeline. In vitro tests confirmed that a few of the cytomegalovirus-associated TCR beta chains recognize cytomegalovirus antigens. CMV serostatus was the only immune exposure information available for the cohort. Most TCR sequences were seen in very few donors, while some public TCRs were found in many individuals. In a later analysis, the rate of TCR association differed among HLA loci, with DRB1 alleles having the most associated TCRs and HLA-C alleles having the fewest. The authors suggested that the approach could potentially be generalized to other disease states and immunological phenotypes. Linkage disequilibrium might explain the correlated functional status among segregating V segments, but an unknown experimental factor could not be ruled out. Specific HLA alleles were associated with more than 15,000 TCR beta sequences at a false discovery rate of 0.05 in a later analysis. According to a later analysis, most CMV-associated TCR beta chains appeared to be HLA-restricted, and the HLA associations seemed to be driven largely by CMV exposure. In a later analysis, HLA-associated TCR beta chains showed more clonal expansion and lower generation probabilities than non-associated chains that were equally common. Because counts were too low, seventeen rarely observed V segments, including chromosome 9 orphons, were excluded from the earlier analysis of around 640 of the donors. Because the 87-base-pair reads could not distinguish some IMGT-functional V segments, including TRBV6-2 and TRBV6-3, those segments were excluded. According to a later genetic analysis, donors in an Asian-associated ancestry cluster had fewer N-insertions in productive TCRs than the roughly 660-donor mean. The classifier was reported to diagnose cytomegalovirus status with high specificity and sensitivity in both the original and validation cohorts. A further reported finding was that TCR beta sequences accurately predicted the HLA-A and HLA-B alleles for most subjects in the first cohort. HLA typing was unavailable for some donors at each locus, so association tests used only the typed subset. A later analysis reported that several top co-occurrence clusters appeared linked to parvovirus B19, influenza, CMV and Epstein-Barr virus. Presence/absence analyses assumed roughly uniform sequencing depth across donors, an assumption that may not hold. V-gene and J-gene trimming of TCR beta chains was associated with a missense DCLRE1C variant in a later genetic analysis, and the association was replicated in an independent cohort.

Receptor libraries were prepared by the immunoSEQ multiplex PCR assay. For the multiplex PCR, a mixture combining 60 forward primers for TCR Vbeta segments and 13 reverse primers for TCR Jbeta segments was used. A multiplex PCR assay on genomic DNA amplified the CDR3 region of rearranged TCR beta genes. On the Illumina HiSeq System, the amplified TCR beta libraries were sequenced as 87-base-pair reads. The authors' analysis ran thus. A later analysis tallied around 80 million unique TCR beta chains across the 600 to 700 repertoires, and approximately 9.9 million of those chains were shared by two or more donors. A nearest-neighbor algorithm error-corrected the raw reads and collapsed the reads into unique sequences, merging closely related sequences to remove PCR and sequencing errors. To assign V, D and J gene segments, CDR3 sequences were aligned to IMGT reference sequences. Each retained sequence needed at least a six-nucleotide match to both a V gene segment and a J gene segment. A rearrangement counted as productive if the CDR3 had no stop codons and remained in frame with V and J, and every other rearrangement counted as non-productive. CDR3 was defined by IMGT convention, running from the second conserved V-encoded cysteine to the conserved J-encoded phenylalanine. The earlier analysis of a few hundred of the donors excluded sequences that lacked an unambiguous match to a single V gene segment. An earlier analysis of about 600 of the donors called V segments functional above 56.7% productive rearrangements and segregating when the between-donor standard deviation exceeded 5%. A statistical classification framework was developed to diagnose cytomegalovirus status using the catalog of TCR beta chain sequences. V and J gene assignment, in a later analysis, came from comparing TCR nucleotide sequences with IMGT/GENE-DB human TR gene sequences. Using the TCRdist pipeline, a later analysis assigned CDR3 sequences along with most-parsimonious VDJ recombination scenarios. A later analysis defined each TCR beta chain by its CDR3 amino acid sequence plus V-gene family, and excluded reads lacking a unique V-gene family. A later analysis removed 592 highly shared, low-generation-probability nucleotide sequences to deal with suspected cross-contamination and a sequencing artifact. In a later analysis, a clonal expansion index for each public chain was calculated from normalized within-repertoire ranks of inferred template counts. In a later analysis, generation probabilities were computed with a VDJ recombination model fitted to out-of-frame rearrangements, and the resulting probabilities were checked against IGoR. A later analysis scored TCR-TCR, TCR-HLA and TCR-CMV co-occurrence with hypergeometric tests, applying a repertoire-size bias correction to TCR pairs. To estimate false discovery rates, a later analysis permuted the HLA or CMV assignments 20 times. In a later analysis, co-occurring TCRs were grouped using DBSCAN, and TCRdist sequence similarity was added for clustering within HLA-allele-positive subsets. For co-occurrence clustering, repertoires with fewer than 30,000 or more than 120,000 public chains were excluded, along with about five repertoires with anomalous nucleotide sharing. The table was pulled from immuneACCESS by TCRdb, which kept in-frame rearrangements only. Such tables lose some clones; where checked, under half of the loss comes from unresolved V genes, and the rest has no known cause. D and trimming come from the DNA, and the V and J calls and clone size come from that table. A total of about 130,000 clones appear in this sample, about 74% of them only once. Clones ranked in the top ten supply approximately 7% of the sample.

The cohort was made up of about 670 healthy bone marrow donors. At the time of sampling, every cohort member was nominally healthy, though immune exposures that went unrecorded were likely present. The donor was CMV seropositive and belonged to the group of some 290 seropositive cohort members. Each donor provided a peripheral blood sample, and peripheral blood mononuclear cells were used for TCR beta sequencing. Genomic DNA extraction from the blood cell samples was performed with the Qiagen DNeasy Blood Extraction Kit. The CDR3 goes from the cysteine to the phenylalanine over 14 residues. Only the CDR3 portion is preserved as DNA: 42 bases, with reading frame beginning at the first base. The germline V gene (reference sequence) provides CDR1 LNHDA and CDR2 SQIVND. Trimming removed 8 bases from V and 0 bases from J, leaving 14 bases between the germline ends. To note about this clone: Its antigen has not been determined. Base qualities are not recorded, but no much larger clone differs from it by a single base.

The material sequenced was PBMCs. This sequence uses TRBV19 and TRBJ2-7; TRBD1 is a possible D gene, resting on 5 matching bases. The sequence was obtained from a man aged 40-50 years in good health and CMV-seropositive. The nucleotide sequence is TGTGCCAGTTCGTCAGGCAGGGACTCCTACGAGCAGTACTTC. This translates into CASSSGRDSYEQYF.